This T cell receptor beta chain originates from a study of blood T cell repertoires in COVID-19. Concerning this clone: At one of its ends the junction is not consistent with the germline gene, which may arise from a read error.

The table came from immunoSEQ multiplex PCR; TCRdb's copy has only in-frame clones and leaves some out. Of under 95,000 clones in the sample, around 87% were seen once. The germline V gene has CDR1 LGHDT and CDR2 YNNKEL (reference sequence). There are 14 residues in the CDR3. The sequencing input was peripheral blood. The chain has TRBV3-1 (or the pseudogene TRBV3-2) and TRBJ2-1; 15 nucleotides agree with TRBD2. The receptor was isolated from a human donor with acute or convalescent COVID-19. The donor label of this sample is uncertain. The CDR3 nucleotides read TGTGCCAGCAGCCAGCCGGGGACTAGCGGGGGGTCGGTCTTC. Protein product: CASSQPGTSGGSVF.